This T cell receptor (beta chain) appears in the sequencing data of a study of response to subunit inactivated influenza vaccine. Study-level findings and limits: The authors proposed limited new T cell recruitment per seasonal influenza vaccination.

Only a few counts were recorded for this clonotype. Antigen specificity is unknown. One entry per CDR3 protein, called by TCRdb with MiXCR from the RT-PCR reads. The sample lists around 500,000 distinct CDR3 sequences, roughly 9.8% occurring once. V was pared by 3 bases and J by 5 bases, with 4 bases of the junction left unmatched. Germline values: CDR1 DFQATT, CDR2 SNEGSKA (reference sequence). This CDR3 has 13 residues. This clonotype was obtained from a middle-aged man who received an inactivated influenza vaccine. J is TRBJ2-3 and V is TRBV20-1, with 8 bases matching TRBD2. The source was PBMCs from blood, collected roughly 6 weeks after vaccination. The DNA for the CDR3 is TGCAGTGCTAGCCTAGCGGGCCTAGATACGCAGTATTTT. Translating it yields CSASLAGLDTQYF.